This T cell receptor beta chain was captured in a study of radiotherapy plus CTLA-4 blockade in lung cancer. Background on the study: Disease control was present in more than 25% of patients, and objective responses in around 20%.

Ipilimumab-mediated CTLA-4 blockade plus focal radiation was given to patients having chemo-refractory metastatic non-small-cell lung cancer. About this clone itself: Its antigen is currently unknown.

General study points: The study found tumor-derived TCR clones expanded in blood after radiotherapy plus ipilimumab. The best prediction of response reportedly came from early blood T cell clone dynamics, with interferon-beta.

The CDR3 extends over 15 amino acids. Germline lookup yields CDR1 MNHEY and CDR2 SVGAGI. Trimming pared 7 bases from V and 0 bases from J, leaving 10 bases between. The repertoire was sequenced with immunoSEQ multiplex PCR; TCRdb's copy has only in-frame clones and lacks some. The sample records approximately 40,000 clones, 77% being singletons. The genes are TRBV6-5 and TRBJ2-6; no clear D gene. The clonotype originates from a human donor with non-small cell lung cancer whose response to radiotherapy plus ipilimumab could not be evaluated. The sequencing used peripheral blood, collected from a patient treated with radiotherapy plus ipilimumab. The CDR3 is CASKQQSSGANVLTF. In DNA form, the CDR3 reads TGTGCCAGCAAACAGCAAAGCTCTGGGGCCAACGTCCTGACTTTC.